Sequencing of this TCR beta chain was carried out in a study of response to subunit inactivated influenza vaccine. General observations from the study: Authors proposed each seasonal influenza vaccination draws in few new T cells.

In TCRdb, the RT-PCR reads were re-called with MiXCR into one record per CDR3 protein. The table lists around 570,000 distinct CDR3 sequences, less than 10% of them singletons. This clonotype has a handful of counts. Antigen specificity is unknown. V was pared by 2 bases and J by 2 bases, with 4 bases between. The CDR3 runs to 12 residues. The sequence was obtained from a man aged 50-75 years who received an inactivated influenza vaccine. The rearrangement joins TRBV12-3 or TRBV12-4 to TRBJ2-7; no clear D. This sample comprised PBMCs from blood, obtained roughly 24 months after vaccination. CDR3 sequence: CASSLSTYEQYF. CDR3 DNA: TGTGCCAGCAGTTTAAGTACCTACGAGCAGTACTTC.